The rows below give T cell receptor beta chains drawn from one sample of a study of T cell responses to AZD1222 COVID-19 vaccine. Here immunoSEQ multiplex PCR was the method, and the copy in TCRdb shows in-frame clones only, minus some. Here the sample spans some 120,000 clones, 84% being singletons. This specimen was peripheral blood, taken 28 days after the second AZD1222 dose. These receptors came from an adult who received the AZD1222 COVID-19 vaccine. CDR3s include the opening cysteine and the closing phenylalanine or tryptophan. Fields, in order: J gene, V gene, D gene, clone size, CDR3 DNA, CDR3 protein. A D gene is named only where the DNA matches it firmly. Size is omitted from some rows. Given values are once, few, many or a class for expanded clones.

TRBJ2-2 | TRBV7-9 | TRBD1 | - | TGTGCCAGCAGCTCCGGACAGGGTCGCGCGAACACCGGGGAGCTGTTTTTT | CASSSGQGRANTGELFF
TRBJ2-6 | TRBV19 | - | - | TGTGCCAGTAGTGTGGCGCAGGGGCATTCTGGGGCCAACGTCCTGACTTTC | CASSVAQGHSGANVLTF
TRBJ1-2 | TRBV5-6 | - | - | TGTGCCAGCAGCTTAGACCCCTATGGCTACACCTTC | CASSLDPYGYTF
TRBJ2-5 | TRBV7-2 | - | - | TGTGCCAGCAGCTTAGAGTGGTCAGGGGAGGGTACCCAGTACTTC | CASSLEWSGEGTQYF
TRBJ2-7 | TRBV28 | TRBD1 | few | TGTGCCAGCAGTTCTGGGACAGGGGGCCTTTACGAGCAGTACTTC | CASSSGTGGLYEQYF
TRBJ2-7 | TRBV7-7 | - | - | TGTGCTAGCAGCTTAATGTCTGGGAGCGAGCAGTACTTC | CASSLMSGSEQYF
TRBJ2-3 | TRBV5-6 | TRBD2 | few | TGTGCCAGCAGACCAACTAGCGGGGGCCCTAGCACAGATACGCAGTATTTT | CASRPTSGGPSTDTQYF
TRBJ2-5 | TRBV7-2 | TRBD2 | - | TGTGCCAGCAGCTTCAGGGAGGGAGAGACCCAGTACTTC | CASSFREGETQYF
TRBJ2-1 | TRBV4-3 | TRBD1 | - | TGCGCCAGCAGCAACCGGGACAGTGACTACAATGAGCAGTTCTTC | CASSNRDSDYNEQFF
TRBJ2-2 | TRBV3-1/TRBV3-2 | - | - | TGTGCCAGCAGCCACACCGGGGAGCTGTTTTTT | CASSHTGELFF
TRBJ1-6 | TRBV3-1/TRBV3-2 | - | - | TGTGCCAGCAGCATGCGCAGGAGCTCCTATAATTCACCCCTCCACTTT | CASSMRRSSYNSPLHF
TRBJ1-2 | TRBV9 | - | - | TGTGCCAGCAGCCCATCATCCTGGGGGGGTGGCTACACCTTC | CASSPSSWGGGYTF
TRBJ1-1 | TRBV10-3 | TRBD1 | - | TGTGCCCCGACGGACAGGGGTTACACTGAAGCTTTCTTT | CAPTDRGYTEAFF
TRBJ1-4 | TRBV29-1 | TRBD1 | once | TGCAGCGGAGGGGGGACAGGGGCTAATGAAAAACTGTTTTTT | CSGGGTGANEKLFF
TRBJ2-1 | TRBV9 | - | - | TGTGCCAGCAGCGTACAGGGTTATAACAATGAGCAGTTCTTC | CASSVQGYNNEQFF
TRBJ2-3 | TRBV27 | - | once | TGTGCCAGCAGGCTTACAGATACGCAGTATTTT | CASRLTDTQYF
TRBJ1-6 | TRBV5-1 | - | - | TGCGCCAGCAGCTTGGACCCCACCAGGGGAAGCTCCTATAATTCACCCCTCCACTTT | CASSLDPTRGSSYNSPLHF